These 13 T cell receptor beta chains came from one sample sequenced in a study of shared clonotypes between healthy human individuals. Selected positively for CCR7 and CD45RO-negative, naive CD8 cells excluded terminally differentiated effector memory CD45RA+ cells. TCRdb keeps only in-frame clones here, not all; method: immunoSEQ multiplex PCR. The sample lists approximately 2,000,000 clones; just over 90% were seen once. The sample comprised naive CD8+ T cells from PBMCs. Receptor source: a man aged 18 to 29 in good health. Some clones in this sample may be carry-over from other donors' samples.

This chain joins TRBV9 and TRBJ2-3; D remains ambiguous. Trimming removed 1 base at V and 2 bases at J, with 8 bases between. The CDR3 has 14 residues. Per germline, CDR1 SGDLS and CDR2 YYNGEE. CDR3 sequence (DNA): TGTGCCAGCAGCGTATTTGCCATCACAGATACGCAGTATTTT. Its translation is CASSVFAITDTQYF.

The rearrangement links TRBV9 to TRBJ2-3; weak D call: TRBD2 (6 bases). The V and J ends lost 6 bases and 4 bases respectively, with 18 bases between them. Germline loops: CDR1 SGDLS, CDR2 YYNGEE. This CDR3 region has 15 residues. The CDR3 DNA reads TGTGCCAGCACCCATGGAGGGTCCAGGTCAGATACGCAGTATTTT. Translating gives CASTHGGSRSDTQYF.

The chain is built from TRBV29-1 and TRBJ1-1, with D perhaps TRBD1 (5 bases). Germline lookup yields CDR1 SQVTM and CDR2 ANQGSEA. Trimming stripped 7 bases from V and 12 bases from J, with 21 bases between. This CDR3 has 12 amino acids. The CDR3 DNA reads TGCAGCGCCGACCGCCAGGGATCGATCTCTTTCTTT. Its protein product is CSADRQGSISFF.

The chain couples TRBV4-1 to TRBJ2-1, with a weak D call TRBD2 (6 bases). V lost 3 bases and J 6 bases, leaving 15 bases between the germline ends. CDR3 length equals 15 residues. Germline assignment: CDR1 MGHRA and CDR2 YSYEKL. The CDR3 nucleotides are TGCGCCAGCAGCCATACCGAAGTGGGGGGCAATGAGCAGTTCTTC. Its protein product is CASSHTEVGGNEQFF.

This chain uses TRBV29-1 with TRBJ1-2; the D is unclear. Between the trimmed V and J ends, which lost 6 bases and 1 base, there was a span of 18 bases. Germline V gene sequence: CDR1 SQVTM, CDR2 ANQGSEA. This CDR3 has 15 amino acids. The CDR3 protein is CSVGWAELVNYGYTF. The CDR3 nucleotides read TGCAGCGTAGGGTGGGCAGAGTTAGTTAACTATGGCTACACCTTC.

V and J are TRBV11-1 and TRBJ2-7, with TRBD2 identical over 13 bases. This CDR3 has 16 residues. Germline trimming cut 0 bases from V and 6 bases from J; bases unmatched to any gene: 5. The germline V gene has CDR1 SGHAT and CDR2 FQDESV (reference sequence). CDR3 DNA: TGTGCCAGCAGCTTAGCGTGGACTAGCGGGAGTCTCGAGCAGTACTTC. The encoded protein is CASSLAWTSGSLEQYF. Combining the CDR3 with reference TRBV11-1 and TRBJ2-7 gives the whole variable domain EAEVAQSPRYKITEKSQAVAFWCDPISGHATLYWYRQILGQGPELLVQFQDESVVDDSQLPKDRFSAERLKGVDSTLKIQPAELGDSAMYLCASSLAWTSGSLEQYFGPGTRLTVT.

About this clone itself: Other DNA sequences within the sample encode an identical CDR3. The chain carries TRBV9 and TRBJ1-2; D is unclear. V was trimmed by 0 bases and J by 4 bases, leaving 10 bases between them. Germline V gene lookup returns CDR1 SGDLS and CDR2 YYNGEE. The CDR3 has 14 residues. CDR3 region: CASSVGGASYGYTF. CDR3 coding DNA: TGTGCCAGCAGCGTAGGCGGCGCTTCCTATGGCTACACCTTC.

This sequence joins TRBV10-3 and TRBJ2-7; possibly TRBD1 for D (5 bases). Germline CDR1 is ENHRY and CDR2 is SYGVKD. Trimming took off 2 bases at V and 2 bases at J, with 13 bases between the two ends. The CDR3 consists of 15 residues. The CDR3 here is CAISEGAFATYEQYF. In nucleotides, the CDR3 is TGTGCCATCAGTGAGGGGGCGTTCGCGACCTACGAGCAGTACTTC.

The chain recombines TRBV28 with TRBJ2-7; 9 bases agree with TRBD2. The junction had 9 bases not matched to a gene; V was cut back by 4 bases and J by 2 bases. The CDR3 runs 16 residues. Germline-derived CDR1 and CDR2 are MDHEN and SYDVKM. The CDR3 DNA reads TGTGCCAGCAGTTACCCAGCGGGGGGCTTAGCCTACGAGCAGTACTTC. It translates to CASSYPAGGLAYEQYF.

This chain's CDR3 is CASSPFNTYEKLFF. The CDR3, as DNA: TGTGCCAGCTCACCTTTTAATACTTATGAAAAACTGTTTTTT. The J gene is TRBJ1-4, the V gene TRBV9, with D unclear. This CDR3 has 14 residues. Trimming removed 7 bases from V and 6 bases from J, with 16 bases in between. Looked up from germline, CDR1 is SGDLS and CDR2 is YYNGEE.

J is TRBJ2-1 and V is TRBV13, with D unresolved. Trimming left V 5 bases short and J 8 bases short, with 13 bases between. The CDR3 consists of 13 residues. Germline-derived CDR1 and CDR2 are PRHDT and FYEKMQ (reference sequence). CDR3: CASSVSRIDEQFF. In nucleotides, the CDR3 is TGTGCCAGCAGCGTTTCCCGTATCGATGAGCAGTTCTTC. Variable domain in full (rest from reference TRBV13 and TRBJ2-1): AAGVIQSPRHLIKEKRETATLKCYPIPRHDTVYWYQQGPGQDPQFLISFYEKMQSDKGSIPDRFSAQQFSDYHSELNMSSLELGDSALYFCASSVSRIDEQFFGPGTRLTVL.

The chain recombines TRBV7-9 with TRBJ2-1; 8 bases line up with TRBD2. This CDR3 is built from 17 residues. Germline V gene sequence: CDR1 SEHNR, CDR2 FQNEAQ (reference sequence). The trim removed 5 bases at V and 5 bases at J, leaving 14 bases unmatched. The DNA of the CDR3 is TGTGCCAGCAGCCCTACCTTAAGCGGGAGAAAGGACAATGAGCAGTTCTTC. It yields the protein CASSPTLSGRKDNEQFF.

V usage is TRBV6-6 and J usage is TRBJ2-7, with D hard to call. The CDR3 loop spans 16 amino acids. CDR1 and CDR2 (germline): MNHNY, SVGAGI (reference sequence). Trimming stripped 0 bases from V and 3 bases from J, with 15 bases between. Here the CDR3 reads CASSYSMYPDNYEQYF. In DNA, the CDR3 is TGTGCCAGCAGTTACTCGATGTACCCAGACAACTACGAGCAGTACTTC.